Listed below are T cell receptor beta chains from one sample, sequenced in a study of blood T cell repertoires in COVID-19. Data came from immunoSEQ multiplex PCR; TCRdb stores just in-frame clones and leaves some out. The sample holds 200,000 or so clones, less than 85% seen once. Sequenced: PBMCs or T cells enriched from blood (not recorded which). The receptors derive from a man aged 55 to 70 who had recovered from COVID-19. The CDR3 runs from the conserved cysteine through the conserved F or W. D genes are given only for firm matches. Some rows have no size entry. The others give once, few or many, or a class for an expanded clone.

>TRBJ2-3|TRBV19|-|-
CASTRGSTDTQYF
TGTGCCAGTACCCGGGGTAGCACAGATACGCAGTATTTT
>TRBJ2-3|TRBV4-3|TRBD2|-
CASSQVPSGGAYTQYF
TGCGCCAGCAGCCAAGTTCCTAGCGGGGGGGCCTATACGCAGTATTTT
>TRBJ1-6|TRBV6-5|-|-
CASSYGGSYNSPLHF
TGTGCCAGCAGTTACGGAGGCTCCTATAATTCACCCCTCCACTTT
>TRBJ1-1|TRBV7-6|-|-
CASSRSLTAEAFF
TGTGCCAGCAGCCGCAGCTTGACAGCGGAAGCTTTCTTT
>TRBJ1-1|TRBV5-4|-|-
CASSFDAGVGAEAFF
TGTGCCAGCAGCTTCGATGCGGGAGTTGGCGCTGAAGCTTTCTTT
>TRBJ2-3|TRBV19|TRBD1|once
CASSIAGQGAYTQYF
TGTGCCAGTAGTATAGCTGGACAGGGGGCTTATACGCAGTATTTT
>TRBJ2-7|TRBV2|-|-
CASSEGTFSYEQYF
TGTGCCAGCAGTGAAGGGACATTCTCCTACGAGCAGTACTTC
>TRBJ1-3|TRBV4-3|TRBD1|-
CASGQGTSGNTIYF
TGCGCCAGCGGACAGGGGACTTCTGGAAACACCATATATTTT
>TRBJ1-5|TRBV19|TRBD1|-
CASSRGTVSNQPQHF
TGTGCCAGTAGTAGGGGGACAGTTAGCAATCAGCCCCAGCATTTT
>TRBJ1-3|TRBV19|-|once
CASSIDAGAGNTIYF
TGTGCCAGTAGTATAGATGCAGGGGCTGGAAACACCATATATTTT
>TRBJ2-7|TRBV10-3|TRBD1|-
CAISVSGQGATYEQYF
TGTGCCATCAGTGTAAGTGGACAGGGGGCTACCTACGAGCAGTACTTC
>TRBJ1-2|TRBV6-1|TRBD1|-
CASSESGSTSGQGLGYTF
TGTGCCAGCAGTGAGTCCGGTTCGACCTCGGGACAGGGGCTCGGCTACACCTTC
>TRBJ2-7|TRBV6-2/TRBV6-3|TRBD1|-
CASSDGQGPSYEQYF
TGTGCCAGCAGCGACGGACAGGGTCCGTCCTACGAGCAGTACTTC
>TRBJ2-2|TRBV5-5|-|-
CASSLFTGLAGELFF
TGTGCCAGCAGCTTGTTTACAGGGTTGGCCGGGGAGCTGTTTTTT
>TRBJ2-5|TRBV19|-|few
CASSIGGRDLETQYF
TGTGCCAGTAGTATAGGAGGACGGGATCTGGAGACCCAGTACTTC
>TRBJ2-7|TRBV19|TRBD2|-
CASSIALAGATHHYEQYF
TGTGCCAGTAGTATAGCACTAGCGGGGGCGACCCACCACTACGAGCAGTACTTC
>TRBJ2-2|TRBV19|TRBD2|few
CASSASGGASGELFF
TGTGCCAGTAGTGCTAGCGGGGGGGCCTCCGGGGAGCTGTTTTTT
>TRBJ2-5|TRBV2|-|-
CASSDYRGRETQYF
TGTGCCAGCAGTGATTATCGAGGGCGGGAGACCCAGTACTTC
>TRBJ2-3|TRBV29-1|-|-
CSVDSGVADTQYF
TGCAGCGTTGATTCAGGGGTGGCAGATACGCAGTATTTT
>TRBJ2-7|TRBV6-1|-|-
CASSEAATSSSYEQYF
TGTGCCAGCAGTGAAGCGGCCACTAGCAGCTCCTACGAGCAGTACTTC
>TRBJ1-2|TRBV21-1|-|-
CASSKREGDRGLCGYGYTF
TGTGCCAGCAGCAAAAGGGAGGGGGACAGGGGGCTGTGTGGCTATGGCTACACCTTC
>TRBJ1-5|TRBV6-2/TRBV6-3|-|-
CASSYYSLDQPQHF
TGTGCCAGCAGTTATTACAGTTTAGATCAGCCCCAGCATTTT
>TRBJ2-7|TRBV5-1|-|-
CASSLARPGVSNYEQYF
TGCGCCAGCAGCTTGGCACGACCAGGGGTCTCCAACTACGAGCAGTACTTC
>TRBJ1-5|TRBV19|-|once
CASSSRFEGSNQPQHF
TGTGCCAGTAGTAGCCGGTTCGAGGGAAGCAATCAGCCCCAGCATTTT
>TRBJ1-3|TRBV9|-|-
CASSVGSTSDFAIYF
TGTGCCAGCAGCGTAGGGAGCACCTCTGATTTTGCCATATATTTT
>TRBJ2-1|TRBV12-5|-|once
CASGLVQFEYNEQFF
TGTGCTAGTGGTTTGGTACAATTTGAATACAATGAGCAGTTCTTC
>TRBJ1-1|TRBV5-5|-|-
CASSLDLRVFAEAFF
TGTGCCAGCAGCTTGGATTTGAGGGTTTTTGCTGAAGCTTTCTTT
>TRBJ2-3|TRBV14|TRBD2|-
CASSLLAASTDTQYF
TGTGCCAGCAGTCTTCTAGCGGCTAGCACAGATACGCAGTATTTT
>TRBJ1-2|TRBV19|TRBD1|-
CASRRQGVVYGYTF
TGTGCCAGTAGACGACAGGGGGTGGTCTATGGCTACACCTTC
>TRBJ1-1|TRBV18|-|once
CASSSNRDTEAFF
TGTGCCAGCTCTTCAAACAGGGACACTGAAGCTTTCTTT
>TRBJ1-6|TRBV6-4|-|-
CASSVQWGGSPLHF
TGTGCCAGCAGTGTACAGTGGGGAGGCTCACCCCTCCACTTT
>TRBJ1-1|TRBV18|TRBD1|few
CASSLPRTGMNTEAFF
TGTGCCAGCTCACTACCCCGGACAGGCATGAACACTGAAGCTTTCTTT
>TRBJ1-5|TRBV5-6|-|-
CASSLGRWGNQPQHF
TGTGCCAGCAGCTTGGGCAGGTGGGGCAATCAGCCCCAGCATTTT
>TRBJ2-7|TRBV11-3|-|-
CASSFILGENYEQYF
TGTGCCAGCAGCTTCATTTTAGGGGAAAACTACGAGCAGTACTTC
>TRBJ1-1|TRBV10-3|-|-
CAISASTGMNTEAFF
TGTGCCATCAGTGCCTCTACAGGGATGAACACTGAAGCTTTCTTT
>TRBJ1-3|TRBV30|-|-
CAWSVKDSSGNTIYF
TGTGCCTGGAGTGTCAAGGACAGCTCTGGAAACACCATATATTTT
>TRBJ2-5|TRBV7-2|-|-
CASSLHGAPRETQYF
TGTGCCAGCAGCTTACATGGGGCACCCCGGGAGACCCAGTACTTC
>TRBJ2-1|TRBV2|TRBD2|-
CASSEGTSGGANEQFF
TGTGCCAGCAGTGAAGGGACTAGCGGGGGGGCGAATGAGCAGTTCTTC
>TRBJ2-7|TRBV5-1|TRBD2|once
CASSLEYSGGWSSYEQYF
TGCGCCAGCAGCTTGGAGTATAGCGGGGGCTGGAGCTCCTACGAGCAGTACTTC
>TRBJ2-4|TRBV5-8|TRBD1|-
CASTGGRSNIQYF
TGTGCCAGCACAGGGGGCCGCAGTAACATTCAGTACTTC
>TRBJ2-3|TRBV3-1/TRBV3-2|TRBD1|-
CASSQDGQGVGAQYF
TGTGCCAGCAGCCAAGATGGGCAGGGGGTCGGGGCGCAGTATTTT
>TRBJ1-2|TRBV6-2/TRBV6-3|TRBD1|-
CASSSAGQAYGYTF
TGTGCCAGCAGTTCCGCCGGACAGGCCTATGGCTACACCTTC
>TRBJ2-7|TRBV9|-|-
CASRVRDSYEQYF
TGTGCCAGCAGAGTGAGGGACTCCTACGAGCAGTACTTC
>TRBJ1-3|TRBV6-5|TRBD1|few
CASRGDRHSGNTIYF
TGTGCCAGCAGGGGGGACAGGCACTCTGGAAACACCATATATTTT